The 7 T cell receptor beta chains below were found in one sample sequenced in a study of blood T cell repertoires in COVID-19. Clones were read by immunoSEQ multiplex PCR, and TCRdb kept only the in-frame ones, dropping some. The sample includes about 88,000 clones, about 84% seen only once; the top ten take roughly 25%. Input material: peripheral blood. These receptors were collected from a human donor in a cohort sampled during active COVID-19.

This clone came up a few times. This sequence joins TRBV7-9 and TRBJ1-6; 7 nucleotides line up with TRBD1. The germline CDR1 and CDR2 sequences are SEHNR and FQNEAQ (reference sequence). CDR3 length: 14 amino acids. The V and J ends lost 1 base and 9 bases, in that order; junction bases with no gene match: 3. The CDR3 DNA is TGTGCCAGCAGCTTAGGACAGGGAGTTTCACCCCTCCACTTT. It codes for CASSLGQGVSPLHF. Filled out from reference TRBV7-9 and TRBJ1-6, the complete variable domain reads DTGVSQNPRHKITKRGQNVTFRCDPISEHNRLYWYRQTLGQGPEFLTYFQNEAQLEKSRLLSDRFSAERPKGSFSTLEIQRTEQGDSAMYLCASSLGQGVSPLHFGNGTRLTVT.

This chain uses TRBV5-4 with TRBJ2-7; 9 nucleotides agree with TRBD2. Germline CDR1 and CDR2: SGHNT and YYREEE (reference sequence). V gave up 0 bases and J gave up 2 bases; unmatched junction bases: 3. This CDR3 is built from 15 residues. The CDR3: CASSLEGGGAYEQYF. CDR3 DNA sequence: TGTGCCAGCAGCTTGGAGGGCGGGGGGGCCTACGAGCAGTACTTC.

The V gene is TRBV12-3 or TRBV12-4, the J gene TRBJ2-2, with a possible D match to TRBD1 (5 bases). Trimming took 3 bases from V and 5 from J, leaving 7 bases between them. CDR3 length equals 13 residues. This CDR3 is CASSFAGTGELFF. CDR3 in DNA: TGTGCCAGCAGTTTTGCAGGGACCGGGGAGCTGTTTTTT.

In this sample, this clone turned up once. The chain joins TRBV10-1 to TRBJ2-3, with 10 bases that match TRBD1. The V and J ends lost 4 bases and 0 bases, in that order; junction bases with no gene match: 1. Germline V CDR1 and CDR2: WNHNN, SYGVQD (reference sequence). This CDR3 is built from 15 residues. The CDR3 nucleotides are TGCGCCAGCAGTGGGACAGGGGGTAGCACAGATACGCAGTATTTT. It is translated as CASSGTGGSTDTQYF.

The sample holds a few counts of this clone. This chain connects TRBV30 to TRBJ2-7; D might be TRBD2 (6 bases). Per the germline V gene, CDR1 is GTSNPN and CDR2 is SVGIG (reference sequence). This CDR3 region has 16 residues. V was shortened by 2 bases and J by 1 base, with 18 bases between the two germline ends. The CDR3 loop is CAWSSIGGSLSYEQYF. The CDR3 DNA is TGTGCCTGGAGTAGCATTGGGGGGAGTTTATCCTACGAGCAGTACTTC.

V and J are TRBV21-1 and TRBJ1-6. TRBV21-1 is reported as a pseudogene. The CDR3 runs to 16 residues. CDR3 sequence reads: CASSKGVCHYNSPLHF. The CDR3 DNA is TGTGCCAGCAGCAAAGGAGTGTGCCACTATAATTCACCCCTCCACTTT.

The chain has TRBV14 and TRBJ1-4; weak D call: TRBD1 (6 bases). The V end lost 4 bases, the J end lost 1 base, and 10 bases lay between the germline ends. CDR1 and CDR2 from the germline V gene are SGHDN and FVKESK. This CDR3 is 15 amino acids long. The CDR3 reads CASSPPGETNEKLFF. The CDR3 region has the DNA TGTGCCAGCAGCCCGCCAGGGGAAACTAATGAAAAACTGTTTTTT. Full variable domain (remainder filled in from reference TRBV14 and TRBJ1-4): EAGVTQFPSHSVIEKGQTVTLRCDPISGHDNLYWYRRVMGKEIKFLLHFVKESKQDESGMPNNRFLAERTGGTYSTLKVQPAELEDSGVYFCASSPPGETNEKLFFGSGTQLSVL.